The 9 T cell receptor beta chains in this list originate from one sample, sequenced in a study of blood T cells in healthy people across ages. A sample-barcoded 5' primer and a J-beta primer mix were used in a second PCR of about 7 to 12 cycles. Via MiXCR, TCRdb re-called the 5' RACE reads, giving one row per CDR3 protein. The sample lists approximately 810,000 distinct CDR3 sequences, more than 25% occurring once. The sample taken for sequencing was blood. Source of these receptors: a woman older than 75 in good health.

This clonotype was seen a few times. The rearrangement links TRBV11-2 to TRBJ1-2; 7 nucleotides line up with TRBD1. The V segment lost 5 bases and the J segment 5 bases; nucleotides outside the gene matches: 5. CDR3 length: 13 amino acids. Germline CDR1 is SGHAT and CDR2 is FQNNGV. The CDR3 is CASSPDRQYGYTF. CDR3 nucleotide sequence: TGTGCCAGCAGCCCGGACAGGCAGTATGGCTACACCTTC.

At least ten counts were recorded for this clonotype. J is TRBJ2-7 and V is TRBV11-1; no firm D call. V was cut by 1 base and J by 1 base, with 8 bases left in between. Germline CDR1 is SGHAT and CDR2 is FQDESV (reference sequence). The CDR3 is made up of 14 amino acids. CDR3: CASSLGPISYEQYF. The CDR3 DNA is TGTGCCAGCAGCTTAGGGCCGATTTCCTACGAGCAGTACTTC.

This chain joins TRBV28 and TRBJ2-5, with D perhaps matching TRBD2 (7 bases). Germline values: CDR1 MDHEN, CDR2 SYDVKM. V lost 4 bases and J lost 9, with 15 bases in between. The CDR3 extends over 13 amino acids. In DNA form, the CDR3 reads TGTGCCAGCAGTTCCCAGGGGCGGGAGCCCCAGTACTTC. This encodes CASSSQGREPQYF.

A word on this clonotype: With a much larger clone just one base away, this may be a read error. CDR3 in amino acids: CSVDRAGGSYNEQYF. The CDR3 DNA reads as TGCAGCGTGGATAGAGCGGGGGGGTCCTACAATGAGCAGTACTTC. J is TRBJ2-1 and V is TRBV29-1; 10 bases agree with TRBD2. The assigned J gene may be wrong: the sequence end matches TRBJ2-7 better. CDR3 size: 15 residues. Germline lookup yields CDR1 SQVTM and CDR2 ANQGSEA.

V gene TRBV4-1 combines with J gene TRBJ1-2; D call uncertain. The CDR3 spans 14 residues. From germline, CDR1 is MGHRA and CDR2 YSYEKL. V lost 1 base to trimming and J lost 4 bases, with 10 bases between them. The CDR3 nucleotides read TGCGCCAGCAGCCAAGTGGCTTCTAGCTATGGCTACACCTTC. Translated: CASSQVASSYGYTF.

The CDR3 loop reads CASSPEPSYEQYF. CDR3 nucleotide sequence: TGTGCCAGCAGCCCGGAGCCCTCCTACGAGCAGTACTTC. The gene calls are TRBV5-5 and TRBJ2-7, with D hard to call. The CDR3 extends over 13 amino acids. CDR1 is SGHKS and CDR2 is YYEKEE in the germline V gene (reference sequence). Trimming stripped 4 bases from V and 0 bases from J, with 8 bases between.

The chain recombines TRBV10-3 with TRBJ2-7, with 7 bases identical to TRBD2. The J call may be faulty, since TRBJ2-5 better matches the DNA end. In germline, CDR1 is ENHRY, CDR2 SYGVKD. CDR3 size: 14 residues. The CDR3 is CAIRASGGEETQYF. The CDR3 nucleotides read TGTGCCATCAGGGCTAGCGGAGGGGAAGAGACCCAGTACTTC.

The chain links TRBV20-1 to TRBJ1-3; D is perhaps TRBD1 (5 bases). With 5 bases removed from V and 0 bases from J, the gap between germline ends came to 17 bases. Germline V lookup: CDR1 DFQATT, CDR2 SNEGSKA (reference sequence). The CDR3 sequence is 16 residues long. CDR3 region: CSARRGAVSSGNTIYF. CDR3 nucleotides: TGCAGTGCTCGGAGAGGGGCCGTTTCCTCTGGAAACACCATATATTTT.

Ten or more counts support this clonotype. The chain employs TRBV4-3 and TRBJ2-2; 7 bases match TRBD2. V lost 0 bases, J lost 3 bases, and 10 bases stayed unmatched. Germline V gene data show CDR1 as LGHNA and CDR2 as YSLEER. The CDR3 is 18 amino acids. The CDR3 DNA reads TGCGCCAGCAGCCAAGAGGGGGGTTTAGCGGGTTACACCGGGGAGCTGTTTTTT. Translation: CASSQEGGLAGYTGELFF.